Shown below are 30 T cell receptor beta chains from a single sample sequenced in a study of breast tumors, draining lymph nodes, adjacent tissues. TCRdb re-called the multiplex PCR reads with MiXCR, one entry per CDR3 protein. The sample carries 290,000 or so distinct CDR3 sequences, over 25% recorded once. Axillary draining lymph nodes of breast cancer patients supplied the node samples. Source material: axillary lymph node tissue. The receptors here all came from a female donor with breast cancer. Some clones in this sample may be carry-over from other donors' samples.

The chain uses TRBV2 and TRBJ2-2; TRBD1 might be the D (5 bases). In germline, CDR1 is SNHLY, CDR2 FYNNEI. V lost 8 bases and J 2 bases, leaving 12 bases between the germline ends. CDR3 length: 14 residues. CDR3 in amino acids: CASLSGINTGELFF. The CDR3 coding sequence is TGTGCCAGCTTGTCAGGGATTAACACCGGGGAGCTGTTTTTT.

This clonotype turned up a few times. Possible read error: a much larger clone is one base away. The final CDR3 position lacks the conserved phenylalanine or tryptophan, pointing to a likely read error. The chain has TRBV7-8 and TRBJ2-7; 11 bases fit TRBD2. V was clipped by 5 bases and J by 7 bases; unmatched bases: 10. The length of the CDR3 is 15 residues. From germline, CDR1 is SGHVS and CDR2 FQNEAQ. The CDR3 is CASSPLAGGGREQYL. In DNA form, the CDR3 reads TGTGCCAGCAGCCCCTTAGCGGGGGGGGGTAGGGAGCAGTACCTC.

This clonotype was observed many times. This chain links TRBV30 with TRBJ1-4; D gene uncertain. V shed 0 bases and J shed 5 bases, with 7 bases lying between them. This CDR3 has 13 amino acids. The germline V gene has CDR1 GTSNPN and CDR2 SVGIG (reference sequence). The CDR3 sequence: CAWSVGRNEKLFF. The CDR3, as DNA: TGTGCCTGGAGTGTAGGGCGCAATGAAAAACTGTTTTTT.

This clonotype was picked up many times. The V and J genes are TRBV5-1 and TRBJ2-6; D gene ambiguous. The CDR3 loop spans 17 amino acids. Trimming left V 0 bases short and J 0 bases short, with 10 bases between. Germline V gene sequence: CDR1 SGHRS, CDR2 YFSETQ. CDR3 bases: TGCGCCAGCAGCTTGGCCGGTTTGGACTCTGGGGCCAACGTCCTGACTTTC. Protein: CASSLAGLDSGANVLTF.

The gene calls are TRBV2 and TRBJ2-3; D not certain. Trimming removed 7 bases at V and 11 bases at J, with 22 bases between. The CDR3 contains 14 residues. From germline, CDR1 is SNHLY and CDR2 FYNNEI. The DNA for the CDR3 is TGTGCCAGCACTAGTCCAGGCCTGTACAATGAGCAGTATTTT. As protein: CASTSPGLYNEQYF.

This clonotype was seen repeatedly, ten times or more. The chain joins TRBV7-8 to TRBJ2-5, with TRBD2 matching 14 bases. CDR1 and CDR2 from the germline V gene are SGHVS and FQNEAQ. The CDR3 totals 16 residues. The trim removed 3 bases at V and 7 bases at J, leaving 7 bases unmatched. For the CDR3, the DNA is TGTGCCAGCAGCTTGGGACTAGCGGGAGAGAGAGGGACCCAGTACTTC. This sequence encodes CASSLGLAGERGTQYF.

This clonotype has ten or more counts. The V and J genes are TRBV5-1 and TRBJ2-7; possible D gene TRBD2, 6 bases. Germline CDR1 SGHRS, CDR2 YFSETQ. V dropped 5 bases and J dropped 4 bases, with 13 bases sitting between them. The CDR3 is 13 amino acids. CDR3 in DNA: TGCGCCAGCAGGCCAGCGGGTGGGTACGAGCAGTACTTC. Protein product: CASRPAGGYEQYF. Variable domain in full (rest from reference TRBV5-1 and TRBJ2-7): KAGVTQTPRYLIKTRGQQVTLSCSPISGHRSVSWYQQTPGQGLQFLFEYFSETQRNKGNFPGRFSGRQFSNSRSEMNVSTLELGDSALYLCASRPAGGYEQYFGPGTRLTVT.

This clonotype has a count of ten or more. The V call is TRBV6-1, the J call TRBJ1-5; no firm D call. Germline-derived CDR1 and CDR2 are MNHNS and SASEGT. The length of the CDR3 is 13 residues. V lost 2 bases and J lost 1, with 3 bases in between. As DNA, the CDR3 is TGTGCCAGCAGTGAACGGAGCAATCAGCCCCAGCATTTT. It translates to CASSERSNQPQHF.

This clonotype occurred many times. The V call is TRBV6-1, the J call TRBJ2-5; D uncertain. CDR1 and CDR2 from the germline V gene are MNHNS and SASEGT. Trimming shortened V by 3 bases and J by 7 bases, and 12 bases separated the two germline ends. CDR3 size: 13 residues. The CDR3 sequence: CASSDWTTGTQYF. The CDR3, as DNA: TGTGCCAGCAGTGATTGGACCACTGGGACCCAGTACTTC.

This clonotype was observed a few times. This clone may be a read error of a much larger clone one base away. V gene TRBV7-8 combines with J gene TRBJ2-3, with 9 bases aligning to TRBD1. This CDR3 is built from 17 residues. Per germline, CDR1 SGHVS and CDR2 FQNEAQ. The CDR3 loop reads CASSLAGQGPRTDPQYF. CDR3 DNA sequence: TGTGCCAGCAGCTTAGCCGGACAGGGGCCCCGGACAGATCCGCAGTATTTT. Full variable domain (outside the CDR3, taken from reference TRBV7-8 and TRBJ2-3): GAGVSQSPRYKVAKRGQDVALRCDPISGHVSLFWYQQALGQGPEFLTYFQNEAQLDKSGLPSDRFFAERPEGSVSTLKIQRTQQEDSAVYLCASSLAGQGPRTDPQYFGPGTRLTVL.

This clonotype appeared once. This may arise from a read error, as a much more abundant clone is one base away. The chain links TRBV20-1 to TRBJ2-1; D assignment may be TRBD1 or TRBD2 (5 bases each). Trimming removed 7 bases at V and 8 bases at J, with 12 bases between. This CDR3 contains 11 residues. The germline CDR1 and CDR2 sequences are DFQATT and SNEGSKA (reference sequence). The CDR3 region is CSGGFNDEQFF. The CDR3 DNA reads TGCAGTGGGGGGTTTAACGATGAGCAGTTCTTC.

At least ten counts were recorded for this clonotype. The chain carries TRBV7-9 and TRBJ2-1; D gene unclear. This CDR3 comprises 14 residues. The V end lost 1 base, the J end lost 4 bases, and 8 bases lay between the germline ends. Germline-derived CDR1 and CDR2 are SEHNR and FQNEAQ (reference sequence). Here the CDR3 reads CASSLEWGYNEQFF. The CDR3, as DNA: TGTGCCAGCAGCTTAGAATGGGGATACAATGAGCAGTTCTTC.

This clonotype was picked up many times. The CDR3 region has the DNA TGTGCCAGCAGCGAACAAGAGACCCAGTACTTC. Its protein is CASSEQETQYF. J is TRBJ2-5 and V is TRBV2; D is undetermined. Germline assignment: CDR1 SNHLY and CDR2 FYNNEI. CDR3 length: 11 amino acids. The ends were cut back, 6 bases at V and 2 bases at J, with 4 bases in the middle.

CDR3 in amino acids: CACTRGYTQYF. Written as DNA, the CDR3 is TGTGCCTGTACCCGGGGTTATACGCAGTATTTT. V is TRBV30 and J is TRBJ2-3; maybe TRBD2 (5 bases). Per germline, CDR1 GTSNPN and CDR2 SVGIG (reference sequence). The V gene lost 6 bases and the J gene lost 7 bases, with 11 bases spanning the gap. The CDR3 extends over 11 amino acids. The whole variable domain, filled in from reference TRBV30 and TRBJ2-3, reads SQTIHQWPATLVQPVGSPLSLECTVEGTSNPNLYWYRQAAGRGLQLLFYSVGIGQISSEVPQNLSASRPQDRQFILSSKKLLLSDSGFYLCACTRGYTQYFGPGTRLTVL.

This clonotype came up many times. This chain connects TRBV15 to TRBJ1-5; 8 bases line up with TRBD1. Germline-derived CDR1 and CDR2 are LNHNV and YYDKDF (reference sequence). With V trimmed by 7 bases and J by 4 bases, 15 bases remained unmatched. This CDR3 region has 17 residues. The CDR3 DNA follows: TGTGCCACCACCCTAGGGAGTGGACAGGGAATGAATCAGCCCCAGCATTTT. Translating it yields CATTLGSGQGMNQPQHF.

The sample holds many counts of this clonotype. The V call is TRBV4-1, the J call TRBJ2-7; the D gene could be TRBD1 or TRBD2 (5 bases each). With 0 bases removed from V and 3 bases from J, the gap between germline ends came to 12 bases. Germline V gene lookup returns CDR1 MGHRA and CDR2 YSYEKL. CDR3 length: 15 residues. CDR3 residues: CASSQDEGRYYEQYF. The CDR3 nucleotides are TGCGCCAGCAGCCAAGATGAGGGGCGGTACTACGAGCAGTACTTC.

This clonotype was observed at least ten times. The CDR3 region is CASSQQRGPYEQYF. The CDR3, as DNA: TGCGCCAGCAGCCAGCAACGGGGCCCCTACGAGCAGTACTTC. The rearrangement uses TRBV4-3 and TRBJ2-7; the D gene could be TRBD1 or TRBD2 (5 bases each). CDR1 and CDR2 from the germline V gene are LGHNA and YSLEER. The V end was cut by 3 bases, the J end by 2 bases, with 11 bases between. This CDR3 is built from 14 residues.

The chain carries TRBV7-8 and TRBJ2-3; D unresolved. CDR3 length: 12 residues. CDR1 is SGHVS and CDR2 is FQNEAQ in the germline V gene. Deletions cut 6 bases from V and 11 bases from J, with 15 bases between. For the CDR3, the DNA is TGTGCCAGCAGTCCCTCCTACAATGAGCAGTATTTT. Protein product: CASSPSYNEQYF.

The chain couples TRBV20-1 to TRBJ2-5; 8 bases line up with TRBD2. Germline V gives CDR1 DFQATT, CDR2 SNEGSKA (reference sequence). The trim removed 4 bases at V and 5 bases at J, leaving 18 bases unmatched. The CDR3 sequence is 17 residues long. The CDR3 sequence: CSATPPGGVTSLETQYF. Here the CDR3 DNA reads TGCAGTGCTACTCCCCCGGGGGGGGTTACCTCCCTGGAGACCCAGTACTTC.

The table lists this clonotype with many counts. J is TRBJ2-7 and V is TRBV5-1, with 11 bases that match TRBD2. The CDR3 totals 15 residues. Germline lookup yields CDR1 SGHRS and CDR2 YFSETQ. The V segment lost 4 bases and the J segment 7 bases; nucleotides outside the gene matches: 10. The CDR3 DNA follows: TGCGCCAGCAGCCTCCTGACTAGCGGGGCCTCGGAGCAGTACTTC. This codes for CASSLLTSGASEQYF.

This rearrangement joins TRBV2 to TRBJ2-1, with D possibly TRBD1 on 5 matching bases. The CDR3 extends over 13 amino acids. CDR1 is SNHLY, CDR2 FYNNEI, per germline. Trimming removed 1 base from V and 16 bases from J, with 17 bases in between. CDR3 coding DNA: TGTGCCAGCAGTGAAGGAGTGGCGATGGGGCAATTCTTC. Encoded protein: CASSEGVAMGQFF. Looking up the rest from reference TRBV2 and TRBJ2-1 gives the full variable domain: EPEVTQTPSHQVTQMGQEVILRCVPISNHLYFYWYRQILGQKVEFLVSFYNNEISEKSEIFDDQFSVERPDGSNFTLKIRSTKLEDSAMYFCASSEGVAMGQFFGPGTRLTVL.

This chain connects TRBV25-1 to TRBJ2-3; D uncertain. CDR1 MGHDK and CDR2 SYGVNS come from the germline V gene. The CDR3 has 15 residues. V was pared by 8 bases and J by 2 bases, with 17 bases between. The CDR3 nucleotides read TGTGCCAGCGTTGAACAGCTAGTGATCACAGATACGCAGTATTTT. Translated, it gives CASVEQLVITDTQYF.

This clonotype was recorded at least ten times. The chain carries TRBV24-1 and TRBJ2-2; 7 nucleotides line up with TRBD1. Germline loops: CDR1 KGHDR, CDR2 SFDVKD. V was pared by 6 bases and J by 7 bases, with 1 base of the junction left unmatched. CDR3 length: 12 amino acids. The CDR3 spells CATSTGDGELFF. CDR3 DNA: TGTGCCACCAGTACAGGGGACGGGGAGCTGTTTTTT.

This clonotype has ten or more counts. This chain's CDR3 is CSARIQGRYEQYF. DNA for the CDR3: TGCAGTGCTAGAATTCAGGGGAGGTACGAGCAGTACTTC. The V and J genes are TRBV20-1 and TRBJ2-7; either TRBD1 or TRBD2 may fit D (6 bases each). The length of the CDR3 is 13 residues. Germline CDR1 reads DFQATT; CDR2 reads SNEGSKA (reference sequence). V lost 2 bases and J lost 4, with 12 bases in between.

In the case of this clonotype: The conserved phenylalanine or tryptophan normally closing the CDR3 is absent here, so this likely arose from a read error. The genes are TRBV18 and TRBJ2-7; D possibly corresponds to TRBD2 (6 bases). Between the trimmed V and J ends, which lost 2 bases and 0 bases, there was a span of 11 bases. The CDR3 spans 15 residues. The germline V gene has CDR1 KGHSH and CDR2 LQKENI. This CDR3 is CASSPTGVSSYEQYL. CDR3 nucleotide sequence: TGTGCCAGCTCACCAACGGGAGTCAGCTCCTACGAGCAGTACCTC.

This clonotype was detected many times. This sequence joins TRBV6-5 and TRBJ1-2, with D hard to call. Trimming took off 6 bases at V and 8 bases at J, with 16 bases between the two ends. This CDR3 comprises 13 residues. Germline CDR1 is MNHEY and CDR2 is SVGAGI. CDR3 in amino acids: CASREGRVQGYTF. The CDR3 DNA sequence: TGTGCCAGCAGGGAAGGACGGGTCCAGGGCTACACCTTC.

About this clonotype itself: Possible read error: a much larger clone is one base away. The missing conserved phenylalanine or tryptophan at the end of this CDR3 makes a read error likely. The DNA is omitted, as the CDR3 cannot be located on it reliably, and the CDR3 follows TCRdb's listing. V and J are TRBV30 and TRBJ1-2. CDR1 and CDR2 (germline): GTSNPN, SVGIG (reference sequence). The CDR3 extends over 11 residues, inclusive of both ends. The CDR3 protein is CAWKERRMTTS.

The sample holds many counts of this clonotype. The V and J genes are TRBV15 and TRBJ2-2; D gene uncertain. With 0 bases removed from V and 9 bases from J, the gap between germline ends came to 5 bases. The CDR3 extends over 12 amino acids. The germline gives CDR1 LNHNV, CDR2 YYDKDF (reference sequence). This CDR3 reads CATSRDSRELFF. The CDR3, as DNA: TGTGCCACCAGCAGAGATTCGAGGGAGCTGTTTTTT.

The V gene is TRBV19, the J gene TRBJ2-5; 12 nucleotides agree with TRBD2. Germline trimming cut 5 bases from V and 5 bases from J; bases unmatched to any gene: 9. This CDR3 region has 16 residues. CDR1 and CDR2 from the germline V gene are LNHDA and SQIVND (reference sequence). The CDR3 nucleotides read TGTGCCAGTAGTGTCAAAGCTGGGACTAGCGGGGAGACCCAGTACTTC. Translated, it gives CASSVKAGTSGETQYF.

For this clonotype: This may be a read error, as it is one base from a much larger clone. V usage is TRBV6-1 and J usage is TRBJ2-5, with D perhaps matching TRBD1 or TRBD2 (5 bases each). The CDR3 is 15 amino acids. Germline CDR1 is MNHNS and CDR2 is SASEGT. The CDR3 loop reads CASGELGNRQETQYF. CDR3 DNA: TGTGCCAGCGGTGAACTAGGGAACCGACAGGAGACCCAGTACTTC.